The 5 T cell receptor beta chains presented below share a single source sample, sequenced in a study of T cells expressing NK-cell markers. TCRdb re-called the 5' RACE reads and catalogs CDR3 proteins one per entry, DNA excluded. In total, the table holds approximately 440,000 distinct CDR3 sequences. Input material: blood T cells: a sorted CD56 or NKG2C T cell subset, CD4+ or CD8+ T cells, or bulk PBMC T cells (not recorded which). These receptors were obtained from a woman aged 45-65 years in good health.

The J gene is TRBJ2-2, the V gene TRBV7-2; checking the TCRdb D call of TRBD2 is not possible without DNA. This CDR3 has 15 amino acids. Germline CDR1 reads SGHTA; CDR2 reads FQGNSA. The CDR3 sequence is CASSLTSGDTGELFF.

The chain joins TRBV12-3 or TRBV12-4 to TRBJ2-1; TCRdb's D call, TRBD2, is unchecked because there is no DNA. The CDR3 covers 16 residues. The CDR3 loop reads CASSLRSLAGGGEQFF.

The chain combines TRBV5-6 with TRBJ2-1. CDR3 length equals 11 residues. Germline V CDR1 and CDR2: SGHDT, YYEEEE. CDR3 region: CASSYLYEQFF.

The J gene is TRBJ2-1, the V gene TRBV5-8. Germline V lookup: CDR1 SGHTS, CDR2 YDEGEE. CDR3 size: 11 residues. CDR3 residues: CASSSEYEQFF. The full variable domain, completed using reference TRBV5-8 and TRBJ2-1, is EAGVTQSPTHLIKTRGQQATLRCSPISGHTSVYWYQQALGLGLQFLLWYDEGEERNRGNFPPRFSGRQFPNYSSELNVNALELEDSALYLCASSSEYEQFFGPGTRLTVL.

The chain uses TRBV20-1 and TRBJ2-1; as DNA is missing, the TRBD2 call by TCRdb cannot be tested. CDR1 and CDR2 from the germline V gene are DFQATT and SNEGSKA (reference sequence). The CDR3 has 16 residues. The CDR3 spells CSAVLPSASPGNEQFF.